The clone carrying this T cell receptor (beta chain) was detected only a few times. TCRdb re-called the 5' RACE reads through MiXCR, storing one row per CDR3 protein. The table has 150,000 to 200,000 distinct CDR3 sequences, around a tenth seen once. The record originates from a study of T-cell memory formation after mild COVID-19. The clonotype originates from a man between 18 and 35 years old who had mild COVID-19 (a few samples of this study predate the infection). Cell type and time point are not known. The source material was PBMCs or a T cell subset sorted from them (not recorded which).

CDR3 amino acids: CASSGPLGSNQPQHF. CDR3 nucleotide sequence: TGTGCCAGCAGCGGGCCCCTGGGGAGCAATCAGCCCCAGCATTTT. The rearrangement joins TRBV2 to TRBJ1-5; the D is unclear. The CDR3 has 15 residues. Trimming shortened V by 6 bases and J by 1 base, and 13 bases separated the two germline ends. Per germline, CDR1 SNHLY and CDR2 FYNNEI.